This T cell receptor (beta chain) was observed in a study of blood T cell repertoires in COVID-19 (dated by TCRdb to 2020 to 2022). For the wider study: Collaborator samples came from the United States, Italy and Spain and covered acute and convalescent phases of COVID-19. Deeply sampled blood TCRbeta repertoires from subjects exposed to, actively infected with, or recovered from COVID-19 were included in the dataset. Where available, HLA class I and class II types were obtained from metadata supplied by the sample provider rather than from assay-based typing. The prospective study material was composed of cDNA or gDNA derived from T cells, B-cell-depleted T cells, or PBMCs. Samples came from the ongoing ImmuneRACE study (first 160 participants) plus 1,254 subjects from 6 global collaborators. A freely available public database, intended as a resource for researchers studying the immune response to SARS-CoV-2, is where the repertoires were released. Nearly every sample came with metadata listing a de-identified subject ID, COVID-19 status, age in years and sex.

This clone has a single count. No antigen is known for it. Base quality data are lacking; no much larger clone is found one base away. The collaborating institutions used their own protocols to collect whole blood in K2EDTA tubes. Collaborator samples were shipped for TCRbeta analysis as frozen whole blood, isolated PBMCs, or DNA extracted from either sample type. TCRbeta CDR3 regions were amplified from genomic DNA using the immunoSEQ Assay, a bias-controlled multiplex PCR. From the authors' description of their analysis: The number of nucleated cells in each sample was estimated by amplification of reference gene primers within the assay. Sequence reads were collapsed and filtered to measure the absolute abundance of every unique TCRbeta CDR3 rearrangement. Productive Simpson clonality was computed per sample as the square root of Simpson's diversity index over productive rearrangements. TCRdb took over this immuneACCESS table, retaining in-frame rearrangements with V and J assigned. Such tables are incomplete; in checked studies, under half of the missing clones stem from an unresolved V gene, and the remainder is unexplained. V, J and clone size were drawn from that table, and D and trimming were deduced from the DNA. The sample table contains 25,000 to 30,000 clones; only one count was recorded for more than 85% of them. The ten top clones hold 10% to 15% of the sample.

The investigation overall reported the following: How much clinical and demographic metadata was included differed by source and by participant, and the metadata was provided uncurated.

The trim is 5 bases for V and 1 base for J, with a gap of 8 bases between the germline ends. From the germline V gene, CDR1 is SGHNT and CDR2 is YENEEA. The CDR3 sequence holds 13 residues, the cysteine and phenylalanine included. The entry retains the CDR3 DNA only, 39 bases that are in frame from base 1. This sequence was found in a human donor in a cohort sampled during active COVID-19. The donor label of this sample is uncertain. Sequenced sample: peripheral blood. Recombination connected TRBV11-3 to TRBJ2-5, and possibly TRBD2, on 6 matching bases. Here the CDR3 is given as CASSPGSQETQYF. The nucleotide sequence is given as TGTGCCAGCAGCCCCGGGAGCCAAGAGACCCAGTACTTC. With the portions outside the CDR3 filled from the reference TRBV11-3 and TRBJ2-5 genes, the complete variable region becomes EAGVVQSPRYKIIEKKQPVAFWCNPISGHNTLYWYLQNLGQGPELLIRYENEEAVDDSQLPKDRFSAERLKGVDSTLKIQPAELGDSAVYLCASSPGSQETQYFGPGTRLLVL.